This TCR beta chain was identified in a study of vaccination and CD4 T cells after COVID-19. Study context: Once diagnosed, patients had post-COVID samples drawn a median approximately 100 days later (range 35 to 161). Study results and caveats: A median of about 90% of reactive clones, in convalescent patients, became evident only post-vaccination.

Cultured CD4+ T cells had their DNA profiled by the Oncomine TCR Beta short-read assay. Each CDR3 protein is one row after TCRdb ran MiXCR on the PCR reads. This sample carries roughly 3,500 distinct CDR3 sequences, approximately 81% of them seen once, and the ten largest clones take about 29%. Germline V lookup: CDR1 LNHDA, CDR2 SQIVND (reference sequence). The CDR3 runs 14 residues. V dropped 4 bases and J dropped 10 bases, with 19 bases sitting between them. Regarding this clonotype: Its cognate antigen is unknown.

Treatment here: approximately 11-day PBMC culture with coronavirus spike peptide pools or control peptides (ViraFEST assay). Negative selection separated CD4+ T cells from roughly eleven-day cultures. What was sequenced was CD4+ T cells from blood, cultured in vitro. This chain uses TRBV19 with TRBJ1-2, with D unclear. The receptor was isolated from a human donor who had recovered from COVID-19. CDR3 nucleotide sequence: TGTGCCAGTAGTAAGATCTTAGGAGCTCTTTTCTACACCTTC. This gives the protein CASSKILGALFYTF.